These T cell receptor beta chains were read from a single sample in a study of glioma-infiltrating T cells after dendritic cell vaccination. Produced via immunoSEQ multiplex PCR; TCRdb's table is partial and in-frame only. The data show 110,000 or so clones, 90% seen once. Here the sequenced sample was blood, taken after dendritic cell vaccination. The receptors shown here come from a human donor with glioblastoma. Each CDR3 is given without its conserved first and last residue. The D gene is left open where the match is weak.

TRBJ2-3	TRBD2	TRBV6-6	ASSPGGSNTDTQY
TRBJ2-5	TRBD2	TRBV18	ASSPGLATGETQY
TRBJ1-4	.	TRBV29-1	SVGDTLNEKLF
TRBJ2-1	.	TRBV10-2	ASSESGVGQF
TRBJ1-2	.	TRBV12-5	ASGLASGYT
TRBJ2-1	TRBD2	TRBV25-1	ASSGLAGVSFGNEQF
TRBJ1-2	TRBD1	TRBV6-1	ASSSGGIGYT
TRBJ2-3	TRBD2	TRBV5-4	ASSPGWASGRNTQY
TRBJ1-1	.	TRBV6-4	ASSDNSLNTEAF
TRBJ1-1	.	TRBV7-2	ASSPTGGRAEAF